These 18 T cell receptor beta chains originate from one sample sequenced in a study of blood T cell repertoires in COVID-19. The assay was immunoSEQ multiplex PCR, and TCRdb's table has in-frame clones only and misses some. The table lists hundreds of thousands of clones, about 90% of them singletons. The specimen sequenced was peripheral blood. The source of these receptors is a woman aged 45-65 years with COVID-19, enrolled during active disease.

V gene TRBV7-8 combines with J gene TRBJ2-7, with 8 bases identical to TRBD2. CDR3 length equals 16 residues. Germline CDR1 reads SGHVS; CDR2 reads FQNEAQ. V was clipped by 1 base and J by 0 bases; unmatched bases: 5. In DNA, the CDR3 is TGTGCCAGCAGCTTAGATCCGCGGGGGGTCTCCTACGAGCAGTACTTC. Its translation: CASSLDPRGVSYEQYF.

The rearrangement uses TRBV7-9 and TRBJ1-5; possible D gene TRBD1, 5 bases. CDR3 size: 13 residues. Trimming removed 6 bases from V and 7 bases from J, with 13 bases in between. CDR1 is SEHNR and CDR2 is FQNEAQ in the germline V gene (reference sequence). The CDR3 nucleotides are TGTGCCAGCAGTTCTGGCGGGGGACAGCCCCAGCATTTT. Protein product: CASSSGGGQPQHF.

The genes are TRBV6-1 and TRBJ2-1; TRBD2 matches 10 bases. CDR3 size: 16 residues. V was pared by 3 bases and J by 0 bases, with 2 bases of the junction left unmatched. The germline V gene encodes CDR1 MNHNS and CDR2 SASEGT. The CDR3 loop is CASSDPSGSSYNEQFF. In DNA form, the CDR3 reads TGTGCCAGCAGTGACCCTAGCGGGAGCTCCTACAATGAGCAGTTCTTC.

CDR3 DNA: TGTGCCAGCAGCTTACTGGGGCCCAACACTGAAGCTTTCTTT. Encoded protein: CASSLLGPNTEAFF. The chain uses TRBV7-9 and TRBJ1-1; tentative D call: TRBD1 (5 bases). V lost 2 bases and J 2 bases, leaving 9 bases between the germline ends. Germline V gene sequence: CDR1 SEHNR, CDR2 FQNEAQ (reference sequence). This CDR3 region has 14 residues.

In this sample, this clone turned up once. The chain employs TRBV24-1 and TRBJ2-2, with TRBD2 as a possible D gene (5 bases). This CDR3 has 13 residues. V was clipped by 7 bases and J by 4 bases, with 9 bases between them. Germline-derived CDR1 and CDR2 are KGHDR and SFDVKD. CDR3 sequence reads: CATSRGFTGELFF. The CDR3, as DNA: TGTGCCACCAGCCGGGGTTTCACCGGGGAGCTGTTTTTT.

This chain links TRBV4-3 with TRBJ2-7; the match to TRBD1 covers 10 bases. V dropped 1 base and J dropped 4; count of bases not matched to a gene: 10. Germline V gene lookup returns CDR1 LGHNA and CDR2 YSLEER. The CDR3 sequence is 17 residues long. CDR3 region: CASSQGYGDRGRYEQYF. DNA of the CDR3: TGCGCCAGCAGCCAAGGGTATGGGGACAGGGGTCGGTACGAGCAGTACTTC.

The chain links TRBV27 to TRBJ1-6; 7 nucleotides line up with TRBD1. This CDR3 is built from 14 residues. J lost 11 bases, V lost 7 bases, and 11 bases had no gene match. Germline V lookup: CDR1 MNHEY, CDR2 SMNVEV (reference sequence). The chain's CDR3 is CASTPLNQGAPLHF. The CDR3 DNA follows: TGTGCCAGCACCCCCCTAAATCAGGGGGCACCCCTCCACTTT.

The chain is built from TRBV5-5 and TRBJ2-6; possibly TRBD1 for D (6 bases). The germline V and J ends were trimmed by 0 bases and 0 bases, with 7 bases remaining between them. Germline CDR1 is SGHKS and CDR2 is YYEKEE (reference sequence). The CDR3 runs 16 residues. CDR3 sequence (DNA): TGTGCCAGCAGCTTGGGGACAGACTCTGGGGCCAACGTCCTGACTTTC. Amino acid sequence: CASSLGTDSGANVLTF.

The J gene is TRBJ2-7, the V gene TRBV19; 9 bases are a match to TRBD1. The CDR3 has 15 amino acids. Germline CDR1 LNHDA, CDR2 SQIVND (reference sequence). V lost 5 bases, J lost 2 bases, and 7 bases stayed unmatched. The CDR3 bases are TGTGCCAGTAGTGCCGGGACAGGGAGCCCCTACGAGCAGTACTTC. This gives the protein CASSAGTGSPYEQYF.

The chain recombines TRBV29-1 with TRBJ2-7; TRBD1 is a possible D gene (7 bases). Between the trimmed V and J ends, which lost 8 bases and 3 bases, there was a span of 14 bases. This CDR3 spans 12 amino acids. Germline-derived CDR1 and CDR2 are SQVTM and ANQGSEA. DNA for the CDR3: TGCAGCTGGGGGGACAGCGTCTACGAGCAGTACTTC. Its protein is CSWGDSVYEQYF.

CDR3 protein: CAISGWGGTGTYEQYF. CDR3 bases: TGTGCCATCAGTGGGTGGGGAGGGACAGGGACCTACGAGCAGTACTTC. This chain uses TRBV10-3 with TRBJ2-7; TRBD1 matches at 9 bases. V dropped 4 bases and J dropped 2; count of bases not matched to a gene: 9. The CDR3 is 16 residues long. The germline V gene has CDR1 ENHRY and CDR2 SYGVKD.

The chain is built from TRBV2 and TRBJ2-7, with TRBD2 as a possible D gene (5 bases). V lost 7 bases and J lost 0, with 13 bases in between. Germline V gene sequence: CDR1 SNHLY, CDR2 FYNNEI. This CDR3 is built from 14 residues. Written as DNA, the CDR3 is TGTGCCAGCACGGGAACATCCGCCTCCTACGAGCAGTACTTC. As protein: CASTGTSASYEQYF.

The CDR3 spells CAWSVSRGGRNQPQHF. Here the CDR3 DNA reads TGTGCCTGGAGTGTATCGAGAGGAGGAAGAAATCAGCCCCAGCATTTT. V is TRBV30 and J is TRBJ1-5, with D unclear. The germline gives CDR1 GTSNPN, CDR2 SVGIG (reference sequence). V was cut by 0 bases and J by 4 bases, with 16 bases left in between. CDR3 size: 16 residues.

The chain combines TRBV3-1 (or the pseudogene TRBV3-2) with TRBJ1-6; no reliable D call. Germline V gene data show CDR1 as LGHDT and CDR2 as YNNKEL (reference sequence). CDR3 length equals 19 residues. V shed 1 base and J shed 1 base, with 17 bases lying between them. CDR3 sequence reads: CASSQGGSGRVSYNSPLHF. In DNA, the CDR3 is TGTGCCAGCAGCCAAGGAGGGTCTGGGCGGGTGTCCTATAATTCACCCCTCCACTTT.

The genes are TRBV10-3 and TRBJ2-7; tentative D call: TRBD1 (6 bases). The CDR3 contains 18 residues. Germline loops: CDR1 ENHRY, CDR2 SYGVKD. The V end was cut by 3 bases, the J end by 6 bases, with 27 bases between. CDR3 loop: CAISDFIIQGPWRFEQYF. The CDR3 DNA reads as TGTGCCATCAGTGATTTTATAATACAGGGACCTTGGCGATTCGAGCAGTACTTC.

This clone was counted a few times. CDR3 amino acids: CASSYPKVPGLATYEQYF. Here the CDR3 DNA reads TGTGCCAGCAGCTATCCTAAAGTACCGGGACTAGCGACTTACGAGCAGTACTTC. This chain uses TRBV6-2 or TRBV6-3 with TRBJ2-7, with 10 positions matching TRBD2. Germline lookup yields CDR1 MNHEY and CDR2 SVGEGT. The CDR3 contains 18 residues. Trimming removed 6 bases from V and 4 bases from J; junction bases left unmatched: 18.

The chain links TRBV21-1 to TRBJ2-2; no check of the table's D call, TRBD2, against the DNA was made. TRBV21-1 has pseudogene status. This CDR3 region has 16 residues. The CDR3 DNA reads TGTGCCAGCAGAAAATCTGCTGGGCGGGGATTCGGGGAGCTGTTTTTT. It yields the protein CASRKSAGRGFGELFF.

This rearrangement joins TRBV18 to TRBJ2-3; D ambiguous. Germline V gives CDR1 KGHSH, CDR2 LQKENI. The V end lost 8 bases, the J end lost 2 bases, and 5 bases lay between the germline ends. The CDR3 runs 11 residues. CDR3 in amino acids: CASPSTDTQYF. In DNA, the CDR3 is TGTGCCAGCCCCTCCACAGATACGCAGTATTTT.